This entry concerns a single TCR beta chain. The antigen is undetermined. This specimen belongs to a study of cytomegalovirus exposure and HLA in healthy donors. With 60 Vbeta and 13 Jbeta primers, the PCR was carried out. Repertoires were generated with immunoSEQ multiplex PCR, while TCRdb's copy carries only in-frame clones and drops some. The sample holds 150,000 or so clones, around 79% seen once. Germline V gene sequence: CDR1 MNHEY, CDR2 SMNVEV (reference sequence). The CDR3 runs 13 residues. The V gene end was trimmed by 6 bases and the J gene end by 6 bases; junction bases not matched to a gene: 7. Overall study findings and caveats: V segments that were indistinguishable, TRBV6-2 and TRBV6-3 among them, were omitted from analysis. Under in vitro conditions, three CMV-associated chains were confirmed as specific for CMV antigens. A missense DCLRE1C variant was associated with V- and J-gene trimming of TCR beta chains in a later analysis, and an independent cohort replicated the association.

This sequence originates from a woman aged 40 to 49 in good health and CMV-seropositive. The sequenced sample consisted of PBMCs. V usage is TRBV27 and J usage is TRBJ1-2; 7 bases fit TRBD1. The CDR3 region is CASSMTGRDGYTF. In nucleotides, the CDR3 is TGTGCCAGCAGCATGACAGGGCGAGATGGCTACACCTTC.